Following are 8 T cell receptor beta chains from one sample sequenced in a study of blood T cell repertoires in COVID-19. The assay was immunoSEQ multiplex PCR, and TCRdb's table has in-frame clones only and misses some. In the table there are more than 300,000 clones, approximately 89% of which are singletons. The specimen sequenced was PBMCs or T cells enriched from blood (not recorded which). The receptors derive from a woman aged 35 to 49 who had been exposed to COVID-19.

V usage is TRBV10-3 and J usage is TRBJ2-7; 8 nucleotides match TRBD2. Germline V gives CDR1 ENHRY, CDR2 SYGVKD. V lost 3 bases, J lost 2 bases, and 9 bases stayed unmatched. This CDR3 region has 16 residues. DNA of the CDR3: TGTGCCATCAGTGACCAGGGGCTAGCGGGTACCTACGAGCAGTACTTC. Amino acids: CAISDQGLAGTYEQYF.

The chain joins TRBV29-1 to TRBJ1-2; TRBD1 is a possible D gene (6 bases). The CDR3 contains 15 residues. Trimming pared 6 bases from V and 5 bases from J, leaving 22 bases between. The germline V gene has CDR1 SQVTM and CDR2 ANQGSEA. This chain's CDR3 is CSVQSGDTSSYGYTF. The CDR3 coding sequence is TGCAGCGTCCAAAGCGGGGACACCTCCTCTTATGGCTACACCTTC.

The CDR3 coding sequence is TGTGCCAGCATCCTATCCCGGGGGAGGGGCGAGGACTATGGCTACACCTTC. It codes for CASILSRGRGEDYGYTF. The V gene is TRBV5-4, the J gene TRBJ1-2, with D perhaps matching TRBD1 (5 bases). V lost 6 bases and J lost 3, with 24 bases in between. Germline V gene lookup returns CDR1 SGHNT and CDR2 YYREEE (reference sequence). The CDR3 length is 17 residues.

The V gene is TRBV7-2, the J gene TRBJ1-1; D may be TRBD1 (6 bases). V was cut by 5 bases and J by 1 base, with 14 bases left in between. Germline V gives CDR1 SGHTA, CDR2 FQGNSA. The CDR3 totals 15 residues. CDR3 in amino acids: CASSLLGQTNTEAFF. For the CDR3, the DNA is TGTGCCAGCAGCCTACTAGGACAGACGAACACTGAAGCTTTCTTT. The full variable domain, completed using reference TRBV7-2 and TRBJ1-1, is GAGVSQSPSNKVTEKGKDVELRCDPISGHTALYWYRQSLGQGLEFLIYFQGNSAPDKSGLPSDRFSAERTGGSVSTLTIQRTQQEDSAVYLCASSLLGQTNTEAFFGQGTRLTVV.

The chain uses TRBV5-8 and TRBJ2-3, with 7 nucleotides matching TRBD1. The germline V gene encodes CDR1 SGHTS and CDR2 YDEGEE. The V and J ends lost 3 bases and 0 bases, in that order; junction bases with no gene match: 7. CDR3 length: 16 residues. CDR3 residues: CASSSGTVTSTDTQYF. The CDR3 DNA reads TGTGCCAGCAGCTCAGGGACAGTTACTAGCACAGATACGCAGTATTTT.

The CDR3 region is CASSWGRDRVGELFF. In DNA form, the CDR3 reads TGTGCCAGTAGTTGGGGTCGGGATCGTGTCGGGGAGCTGTTTTTT. V is TRBV19 and J is TRBJ2-2; D might be TRBD2 (5 bases). V gave up 5 bases and J gave up 7 bases, with 17 bases separating them. This CDR3 is 15 amino acids long. CDR1 is LNHDA and CDR2 is SQIVND in the germline V gene (reference sequence).

This sequence joins TRBV2 and TRBJ2-5; perhaps TRBD1 as D (6 bases). Germline V gene lookup returns CDR1 SNHLY and CDR2 FYNNEI. V was cut by 6 bases and J by 0 bases, with 8 bases left in between. CDR3 size: 13 residues. The CDR3 here is CASSRDNQETQYF. DNA for the CDR3: TGTGCCAGCAGCCGGGACAACCAAGAGACCCAGTACTTC.

The genes are TRBV5-4 and TRBJ2-1; possibly TRBD2 for D (7 bases). This CDR3 region has 15 residues. Per germline, CDR1 SGHNT and CDR2 YYREEE (reference sequence). Trimming removed 2 bases at V and 7 bases at J, with 16 bases between. CDR3 DNA: TGTGCCAGCAGCTTCGGGGGGCCAACCCCGAATGAGCAGTTCTTC. This gives the protein CASSFGGPTPNEQFF.